This T cell receptor beta chain was captured in a study of T cell changes during pregnancy in multiple sclerosis. The data were produced by immunoSEQ multiplex PCR, yet TCRdb's version contains in-frame clones alone and is incomplete. The sample has tens of thousands of clones; roughly 86% are singletons. Sequencing was performed on peripheral blood, taken in the first trimester of pregnancy. The TCR was taken from a female donor with multiple sclerosis, enrolled in a pregnancy study.

The CDR3 protein is CATGTGFYEQYF. CDR3 coding DNA: TGTGCCACAGGGACAGGATTCTACGAGCAGTACTTC. The V call is TRBV6-5, the J call TRBJ2-7; 8 nucleotides match TRBD1. Germline V gene lookup returns CDR1 MNHEY and CDR2 SVGAGI. V shed 10 bases and J 3 bases; nucleotides not matched to a gene: 5. CDR3 length: 12 residues.